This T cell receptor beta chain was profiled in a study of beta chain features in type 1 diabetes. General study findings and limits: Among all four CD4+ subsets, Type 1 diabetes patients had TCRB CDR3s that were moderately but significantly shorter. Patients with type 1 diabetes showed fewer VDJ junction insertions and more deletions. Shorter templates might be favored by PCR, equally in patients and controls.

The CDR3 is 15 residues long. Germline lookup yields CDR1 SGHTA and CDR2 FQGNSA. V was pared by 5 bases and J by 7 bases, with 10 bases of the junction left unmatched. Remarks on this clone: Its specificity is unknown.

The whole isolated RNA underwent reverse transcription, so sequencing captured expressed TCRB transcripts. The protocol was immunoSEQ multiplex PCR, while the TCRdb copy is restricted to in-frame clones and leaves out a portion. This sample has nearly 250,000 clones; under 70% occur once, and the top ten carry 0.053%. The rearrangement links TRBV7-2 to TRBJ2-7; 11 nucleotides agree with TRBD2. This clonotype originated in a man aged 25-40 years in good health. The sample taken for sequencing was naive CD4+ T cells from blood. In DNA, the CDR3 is TGTGCCAGCAGCCTTGCTAGCGGGGGGAAGGGAGAGCAGTACTTC. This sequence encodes CASSLASGGKGEQYF.